This TCR beta chain was found in a study of T cell repertoires in cytomegalovirus infection. Study at large: The authors used CMV epitopes that were HLA-C-restricted (recently identified) and HLA-B-restricted (well studied). Shared public TCR beta signatures pointed to both CMV infection and a matching HLA type. Study outcomes and limitations: HLA-C-restricted, CMV-specific TCR beta clonotypes were dominant ex vivo. The cumulative frequency of public TCR beta families identified carriers of CMV plus the relevant HLA.

This clonotype has just a few counts. Its antigen remains unidentified. TCRdb analysed the reads with MiXCR anew, one entry per CDR3 protein. The sample has some 310,000 distinct CDR3 sequences, roughly 25% seen once. V lost 9 bases and J 3 bases, leaving 9 bases between the germline ends. The CDR3 loop spans 12 amino acids. From germline, CDR1 is SEHNR and CDR2 FQNEAQ (reference sequence). Material: cultured PBMCs, obtained from culture after CMV antigen stimulation. The sequence was collected from a human donor in good health (CMV status not recorded). Some clones in this sample may be carry-over from other donors' samples. The chain joins TRBV7-9 to TRBJ1-5, with unresolved D. The CDR3 nucleotides read TGTGCCAGTCAGGTTGACAATCAGCCCCAGCATTTT. The encoded protein is CASQVDNQPQHF.